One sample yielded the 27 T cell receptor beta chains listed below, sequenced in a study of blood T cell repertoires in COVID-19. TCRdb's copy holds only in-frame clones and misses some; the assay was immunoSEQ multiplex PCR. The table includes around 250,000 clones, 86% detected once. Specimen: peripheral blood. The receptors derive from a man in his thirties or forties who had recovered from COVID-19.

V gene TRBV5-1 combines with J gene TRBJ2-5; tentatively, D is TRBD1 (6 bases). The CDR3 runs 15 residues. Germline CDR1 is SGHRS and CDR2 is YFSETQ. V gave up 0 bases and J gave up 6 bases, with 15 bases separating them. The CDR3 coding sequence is TGCGCCAGCAGCTTGGTTGGATCGCAGGGGCAGACCCAGTACTTC. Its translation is CASSLVGSQGQTQYF.

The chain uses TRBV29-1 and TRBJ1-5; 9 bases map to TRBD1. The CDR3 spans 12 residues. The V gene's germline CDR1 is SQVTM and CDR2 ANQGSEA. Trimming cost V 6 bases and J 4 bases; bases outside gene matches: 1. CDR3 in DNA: TGCAGCGTGGGGACAGGGAATCAGCCCCAGCATTTT. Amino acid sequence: CSVGTGNQPQHF. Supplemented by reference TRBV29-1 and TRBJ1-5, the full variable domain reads SAVISQKPSRDICQRGTSLTIQCQVDSQVTMMFWYRQQPGQSLTLIATANQGSEATYESGFVIDKFPISRPNLTFSTLTVSNMSPEDSSIYLCSVGTGNQPQHFGDGTRLSIL.

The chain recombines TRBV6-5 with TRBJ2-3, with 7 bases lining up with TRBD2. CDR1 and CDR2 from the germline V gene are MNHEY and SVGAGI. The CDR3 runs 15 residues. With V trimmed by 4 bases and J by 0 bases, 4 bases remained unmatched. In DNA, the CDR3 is TGTGCCAGCAGTTTCAGCGGGGCTAGCACAGATACGCAGTATTTT. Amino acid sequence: CASSFSGASTDTQYF.

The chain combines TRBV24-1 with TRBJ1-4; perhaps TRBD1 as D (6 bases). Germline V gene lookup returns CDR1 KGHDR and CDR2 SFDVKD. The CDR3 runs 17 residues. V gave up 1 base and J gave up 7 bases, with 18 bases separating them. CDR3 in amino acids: CATSDFEGETGGEKLFF. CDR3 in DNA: TGTGCCACCAGTGATTTTGAGGGGGAGACGGGAGGTGAAAAACTGTTTTTT.

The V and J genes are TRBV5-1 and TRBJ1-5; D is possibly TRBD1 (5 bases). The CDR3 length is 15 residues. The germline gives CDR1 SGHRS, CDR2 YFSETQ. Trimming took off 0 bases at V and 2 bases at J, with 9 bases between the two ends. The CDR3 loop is CASSLGGHRNQPQHF. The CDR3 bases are TGCGCCAGCAGCTTGGGCGGACACCGCAATCAGCCCCAGCATTTT.

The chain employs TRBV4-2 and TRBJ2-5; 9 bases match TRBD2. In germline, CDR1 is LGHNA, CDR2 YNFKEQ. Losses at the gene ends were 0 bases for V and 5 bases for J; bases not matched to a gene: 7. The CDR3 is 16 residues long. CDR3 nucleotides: TGTGCCAGCAGCCAAGAATGGAGCGGGGGGCGGGAGACCCAGTACTTC. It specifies CASSQEWSGGRETQYF.

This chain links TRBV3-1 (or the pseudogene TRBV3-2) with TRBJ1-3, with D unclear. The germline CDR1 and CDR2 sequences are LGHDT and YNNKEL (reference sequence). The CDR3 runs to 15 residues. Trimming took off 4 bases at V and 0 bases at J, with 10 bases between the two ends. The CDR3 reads CASSPRGRSGNTIYF. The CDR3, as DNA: TGTGCCAGCAGCCCCCGCGGCCGCTCTGGAAACACCATATATTTT.

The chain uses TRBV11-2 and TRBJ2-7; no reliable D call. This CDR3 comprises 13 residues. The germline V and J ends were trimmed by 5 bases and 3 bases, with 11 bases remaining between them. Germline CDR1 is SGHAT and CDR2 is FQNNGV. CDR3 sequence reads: CASSDSMGYEQYF. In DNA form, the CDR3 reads TGTGCCAGCAGCGACTCAATGGGCTACGAGCAGTACTTC.

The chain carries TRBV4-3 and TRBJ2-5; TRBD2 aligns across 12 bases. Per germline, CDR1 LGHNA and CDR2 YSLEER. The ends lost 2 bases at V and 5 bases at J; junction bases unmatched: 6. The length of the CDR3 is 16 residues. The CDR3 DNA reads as TGCGCCAGCAGCCAACTGACTAGCGGGGGCAGGGAGACCCAGTACTTC. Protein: CASSQLTSGGRETQYF.

As DNA, the CDR3 is TGCAGTGCTAGTCTACTAGCGGGGGGCGAGCAGTACTTC. It encodes CSASLLAGGEQYF. This chain uses TRBV20-1 with TRBJ2-7; TRBD2 matches at 12 bases. V lost 3 bases and J lost 6; bases outside the gene matches: 3. The CDR3 is 13 residues long. Germline assignment: CDR1 DFQATT and CDR2 SNEGSKA (reference sequence).

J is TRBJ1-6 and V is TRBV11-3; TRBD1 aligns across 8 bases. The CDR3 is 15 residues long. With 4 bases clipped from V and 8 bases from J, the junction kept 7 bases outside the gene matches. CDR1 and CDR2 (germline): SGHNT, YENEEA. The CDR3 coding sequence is TGTGCCAGCAGCTCCGGACAGGGAGATCATTCACCCCTCCACTTT. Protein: CASSSGQGDHSPLHF. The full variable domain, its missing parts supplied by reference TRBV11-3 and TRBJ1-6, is EAGVVQSPRYKIIEKKQPVAFWCNPISGHNTLYWYLQNLGQGPELLIRYENEEAVDDSQLPKDRFSAERLKGVDSTLKIQPAELGDSAVYLCASSSGQGDHSPLHFGNGTRLTVT.

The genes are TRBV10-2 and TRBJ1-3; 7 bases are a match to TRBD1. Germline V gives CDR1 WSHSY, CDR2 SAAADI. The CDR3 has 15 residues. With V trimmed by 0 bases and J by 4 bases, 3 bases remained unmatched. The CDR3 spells CASSESQGGGNTIYF. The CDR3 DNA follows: TGCGCCAGCAGTGAGTCTCAGGGGGGAGGAAACACCATATATTTT.

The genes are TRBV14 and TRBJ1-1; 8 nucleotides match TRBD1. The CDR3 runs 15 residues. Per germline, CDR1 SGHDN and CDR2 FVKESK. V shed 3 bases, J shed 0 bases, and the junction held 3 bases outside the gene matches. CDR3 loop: CASSHRTGLNTEAFF. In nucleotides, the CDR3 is TGTGCCAGCAGCCACAGGACAGGGTTGAACACTGAAGCTTTCTTT.

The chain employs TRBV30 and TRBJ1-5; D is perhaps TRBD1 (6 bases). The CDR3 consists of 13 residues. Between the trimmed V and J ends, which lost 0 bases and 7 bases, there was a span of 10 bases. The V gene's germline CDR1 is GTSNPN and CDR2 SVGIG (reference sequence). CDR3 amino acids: CAWSVRGNQPQHF. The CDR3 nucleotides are TGTGCCTGGAGTGTAAGGGGGAACCAGCCCCAGCATTTT.

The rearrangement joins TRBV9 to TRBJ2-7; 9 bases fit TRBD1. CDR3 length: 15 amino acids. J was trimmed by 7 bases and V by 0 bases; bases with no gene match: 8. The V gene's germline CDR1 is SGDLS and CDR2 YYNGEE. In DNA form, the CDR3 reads TGTGCCAGCAGCGTAGGAGGGACAGGGATGTGGGAGCAGTACTTC. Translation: CASSVGGTGMWEQYF.

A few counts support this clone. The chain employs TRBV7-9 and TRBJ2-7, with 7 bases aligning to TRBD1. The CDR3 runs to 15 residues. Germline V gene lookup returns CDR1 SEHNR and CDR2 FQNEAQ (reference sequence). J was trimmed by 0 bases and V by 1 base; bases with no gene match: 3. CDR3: CASSLVQGSSYEQYF. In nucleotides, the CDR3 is TGTGCCAGCAGCTTAGTACAGGGGAGCTCCTACGAGCAGTACTTC.

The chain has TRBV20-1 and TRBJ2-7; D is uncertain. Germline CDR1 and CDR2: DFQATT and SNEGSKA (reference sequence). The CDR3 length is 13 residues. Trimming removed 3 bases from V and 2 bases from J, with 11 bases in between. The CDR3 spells CSASRGMAYEQYF. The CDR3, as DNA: TGCAGTGCTAGTCGCGGCATGGCCTACGAGCAGTACTTC.

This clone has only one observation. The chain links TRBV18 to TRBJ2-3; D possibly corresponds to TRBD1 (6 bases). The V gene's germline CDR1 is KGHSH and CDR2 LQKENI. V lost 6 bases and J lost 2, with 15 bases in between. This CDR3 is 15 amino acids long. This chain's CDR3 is CASSPPGQFTDTQYF. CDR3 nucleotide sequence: TGTGCCAGCTCCCCCCCAGGACAGTTCACAGATACGCAGTATTTT.

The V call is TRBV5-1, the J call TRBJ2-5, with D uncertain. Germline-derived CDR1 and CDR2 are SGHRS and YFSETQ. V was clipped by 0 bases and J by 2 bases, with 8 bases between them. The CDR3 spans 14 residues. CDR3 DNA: TGCGCCAGCAGCTTGGGTATGTTACAAGAGACCCAGTACTTC. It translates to CASSLGMLQETQYF.

The CDR3 nucleotides are TGTGCCAGCAGCTTTGGCAGGGTTGGAAACACCATATATTTT. Protein sequence: CASSFGRVGNTIYF. The rearrangement links TRBV7-2 to TRBJ1-3, with D perhaps matching TRBD1 (5 bases). There are 14 residues in the CDR3. V lost 3 bases and J 3 bases, leaving 9 bases between the germline ends. Germline V gene sequence: CDR1 SGHTA, CDR2 FQGNSA.

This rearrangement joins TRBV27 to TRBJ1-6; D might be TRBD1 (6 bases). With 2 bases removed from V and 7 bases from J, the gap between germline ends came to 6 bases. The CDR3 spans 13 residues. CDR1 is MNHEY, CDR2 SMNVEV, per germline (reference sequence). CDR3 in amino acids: CASSLQGNSPLHF. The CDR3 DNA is TGTGCCAGCAGTTTACAGGGGAATTCACCCCTCCACTTT.

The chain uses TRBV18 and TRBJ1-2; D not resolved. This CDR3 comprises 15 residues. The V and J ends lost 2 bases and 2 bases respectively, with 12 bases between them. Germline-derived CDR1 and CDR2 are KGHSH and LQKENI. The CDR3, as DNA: TGTGCCAGCTCACCAGAAACTTCCCCAAACTATGGCTACACCTTC. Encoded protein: CASSPETSPNYGYTF.

CDR3 amino acids: CASQRTEGSGELFF. For the CDR3, the DNA is TGTGCCAGCCAAAGGACGGAGGGCTCCGGGGAGCTGTTTTTT. The V call is TRBV2, the J call TRBJ2-2; D possibly corresponds to TRBD2 (6 bases). Per germline, CDR1 SNHLY and CDR2 FYNNEI. V shed 8 bases and J shed 6 bases, with 16 bases lying between them. The CDR3 contains 14 residues.

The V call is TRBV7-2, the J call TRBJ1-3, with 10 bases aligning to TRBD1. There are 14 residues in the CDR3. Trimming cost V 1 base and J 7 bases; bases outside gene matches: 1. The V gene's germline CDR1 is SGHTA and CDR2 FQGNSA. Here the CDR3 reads CASSLVGQGNTIYF. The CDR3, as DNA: TGTGCCAGCAGCTTAGTGGGACAGGGGAACACCATATATTTT.

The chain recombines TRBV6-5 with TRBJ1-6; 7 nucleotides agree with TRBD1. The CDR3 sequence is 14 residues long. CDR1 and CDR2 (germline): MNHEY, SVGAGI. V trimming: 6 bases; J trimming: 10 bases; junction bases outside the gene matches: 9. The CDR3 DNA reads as TGTGCCAGCAGCACCGACAGGGTAGGATCACCCCTCCACTTT. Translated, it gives CASSTDRVGSPLHF.

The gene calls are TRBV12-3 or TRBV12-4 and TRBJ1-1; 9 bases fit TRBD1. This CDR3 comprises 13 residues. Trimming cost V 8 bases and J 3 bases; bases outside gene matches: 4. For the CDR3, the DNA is TGTGCCAGCGGGGACAGGGTCCACACTGAAGCTTTCTTT. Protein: CASGDRVHTEAFF.

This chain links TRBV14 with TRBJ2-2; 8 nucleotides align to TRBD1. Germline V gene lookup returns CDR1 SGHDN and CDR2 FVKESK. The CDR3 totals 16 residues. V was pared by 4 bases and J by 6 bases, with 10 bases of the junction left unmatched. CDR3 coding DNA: TGTGCCAGCAGCCCTCGGACAGGGCTTGAGTCCGGGGAGCTGTTTTTT. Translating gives CASSPRTGLESGELFF.